This passage covers 27 T cell receptor beta chains from one sample sequenced in a study of siplizumab effects on memory and regulatory T cells. Assay used: immunoSEQ multiplex PCR; TCRdb lists only in-frame clones, some missing. The sample gives more than 95,000 clones, about 95% of which show up once; under 2% is in the top ten. The sample was non-Treg CD4+ T cells sorted from blood. Receptors were obtained from a human donor in good health.

V gene TRBV18 combines with J gene TRBJ1-5; 8 nucleotides agree with TRBD1. The germline gives CDR1 KGHSH, CDR2 LQKENI. With V trimmed by 3 bases and J by 2 bases, 3 bases remained unmatched. The CDR3 length is 15 residues. CDR3 region: CASSPKDRGNQPQHF. The CDR3 nucleotides are TGTGCCAGCTCACCGAAGGACAGGGGCAATCAGCCCCAGCATTTT.

The chain has TRBV28 and TRBJ1-4, with D perhaps TRBD1 (5 bases). The V end lost 6 bases, the J end lost 11 bases, and 16 bases lay between the germline ends. Germline V gives CDR1 MDHEN, CDR2 SYDVKM. CDR3 size: 13 residues. The CDR3 DNA is TGTGCCAGCAGCGCCAGGGAGCTGCTTAAACTGTTTTTT. It specifies CASSARELLKLFF.

This clone was seen just once. V and J are TRBV7-2 and TRBJ1-1; D is unresolved. The CDR3 loop spans 15 amino acids. CDR1 is SGHTA, CDR2 FQGNSA, per germline. Trimming took 4 bases from V and 0 from J, leaving 12 bases between them. The CDR3 DNA is TGTGCCAGCAGCTCAGCCCCAGCAATGAACACTGAAGCTTTCTTT. Translated, it gives CASSSAPAMNTEAFF. The entire variable domain, with the rest obtained from reference TRBV7-2 and TRBJ1-1, is as follows: GAGVSQSPSNKVTEKGKDVELRCDPISGHTALYWYRQSLGQGLEFLIYFQGNSAPDKSGLPSDRFSAERTGGSVSTLTIQRTQQEDSAVYLCASSSAPAMNTEAFFGQGTRLTVV.

The chain employs TRBV28 and TRBJ2-5; D is undetermined. Trimming removed 3 bases from V and 1 base from J, with 9 bases in between. Germline CDR1 is MDHEN and CDR2 is SYDVKM. The length of the CDR3 is 14 residues. CDR3 coding DNA: TGTGCCAGCAGTTTCGAGACTTTCCAAGAGACCCAGTACTTC. It is translated as CASSFETFQETQYF.

V gene TRBV2 combines with J gene TRBJ1-5; no clear D gene. Germline values: CDR1 SNHLY, CDR2 FYNNEI. V was pared by 6 bases and J by 0 bases, with 9 bases between. This CDR3 has 14 residues. The DNA of the CDR3 is TGTGCCAGCAGGAAGGAGTATAGCAATCAGCCCCAGCATTTT. This translates into CASRKEYSNQPQHF.

This clone was detected once. J is TRBJ2-2 and V is TRBV6-6, with unresolved D. The CDR3 consists of 14 residues. Germline V gene lookup returns CDR1 MNHNY and CDR2 SVGAGI (reference sequence). V was trimmed by 2 bases and J by 3 bases, leaving 7 bases between them. CDR3 coding DNA: TGTGCCAGCAGTTACCGCGACCACACCGGGGAGCTGTTTTTT. It encodes CASSYRDHTGELFF.

V and J are TRBV10-1 and TRBJ2-5, with 9 bases identical to TRBD2. CDR1 and CDR2 (germline): WNHNN, SYGVQD (reference sequence). Trimming cost V 3 bases and J 5 bases; bases outside gene matches: 7. CDR3 size: 15 residues. The CDR3, as DNA: TGCGCCAGCAGTGATGCTAGCGGGAATGCTGAGACCCAGTACTTC. It translates to CASSDASGNAETQYF.

V usage is TRBV5-1 and J usage is TRBJ1-3; 7 nucleotides match TRBD1. This CDR3 has 16 residues. The V segment lost 5 bases and the J segment 0 bases; nucleotides outside the gene matches: 8. Germline lookup yields CDR1 SGHRS and CDR2 YFSETQ. Here the CDR3 reads CASSWDRLDSGNTIYF. As DNA, the CDR3 is TGCGCCAGCAGTTGGGACAGATTGGACTCTGGAAACACCATATATTTT.

This sequence joins TRBV6-5 and TRBJ2-1; 14 nucleotides align to TRBD2. Germline V gene sequence: CDR1 MNHEY, CDR2 SVGAGI. V was clipped by 6 bases and J by 7 bases; unmatched bases: 5. CDR3 length equals 15 residues. CDR3 sequence reads: CASSPGTSGRNEQFF. CDR3 coding DNA: TGTGCCAGCAGCCCCGGGACTAGCGGGAGAAATGAGCAGTTCTTC.

The rearrangement uses TRBV29-1 and TRBJ2-3; 8 bases match TRBD2. The CDR3 covers 18 residues. Trimming cost V 1 base and J 2 bases; bases outside gene matches: 14. Per the germline V gene, CDR1 is SQVTM and CDR2 is ANQGSEA. The CDR3 reads CSVEVIAGGRTLTDTQYF. Written as DNA, the CDR3 is TGCAGCGTTGAAGTTATCGCGGGGGGCCGTACACTCACAGATACGCAGTATTTT.

V is TRBV18 and J is TRBJ2-7; D is unresolved. With 6 bases removed from V and 0 bases from J, the gap between germline ends came to 15 bases. The germline V gene has CDR1 KGHSH and CDR2 LQKENI. There are 15 residues in the CDR3. CDR3 in amino acids: CASSPGGDLSYEQYF. In DNA form, the CDR3 reads TGTGCCAGCTCCCCTGGTGGGGATCTCTCCTACGAGCAGTACTTC.

This sequence joins TRBV18 and TRBJ1-2; D might be TRBD1 (5 bases). Trimming left V 0 bases short and J 4 bases short, with 12 bases between. Germline loops: CDR1 KGHSH, CDR2 LQKENI. The CDR3 consists of 15 residues. The CDR3 protein is CASSPPTALIYGYTF. CDR3 bases: TGTGCCAGCTCACCACCGACAGCCCTGATCTATGGCTACACCTTC.

The chain recombines TRBV9 with TRBJ2-7; D gene ambiguous. The CDR3 sequence is 14 residues long. Trimming left V 1 base short and J 3 bases short, with 11 bases between. Looked up from germline, CDR1 is SGDLS and CDR2 is YYNGEE. The CDR3 protein is CASSVRPGVYEQYF. The CDR3 DNA sequence: TGTGCCAGCAGCGTACGCCCGGGTGTCTACGAGCAGTACTTC.

This chain links TRBV30 with TRBJ2-3, with 7 bases that match TRBD2. V lost 0 bases, J lost 5 bases, and 8 bases stayed unmatched. The germline gives CDR1 GTSNPN, CDR2 SVGIG (reference sequence). The CDR3 is made up of 15 amino acids. The CDR3 DNA is TGTGCCTGGAGTGTGGGGGGTCCGGGGGGAGATACGCAGTATTTT. Translated: CAWSVGGPGGDTQYF.

Regarding this clone: The sample carries other DNA sequences with the same CDR3. This chain links TRBV5-6 with TRBJ2-7; 8 bases map to TRBD2. From germline, CDR1 is SGHDT and CDR2 YYEEEE. With V trimmed by 4 bases and J by 3 bases, 12 bases remained unmatched. The CDR3 is made up of 16 amino acids. DNA of the CDR3: TGTGCCAGCAGCGCGGGGTGGACGGGGGGGGGCTACGAGCAGTACTTC. Its protein is CASSAGWTGGGYEQYF.

The chain employs TRBV7-2 and TRBJ1-2, with D perhaps TRBD1 (6 bases). Germline CDR1 SGHTA, CDR2 FQGNSA. With 0 bases removed from V and 4 bases from J, the gap between germline ends came to 9 bases. CDR3 length equals 14 residues. The CDR3 DNA follows: TGTGCCAGCAGCTTAGCCTGGGACATCTATGGCTACACCTTC. Its protein is CASSLAWDIYGYTF.

The J gene is TRBJ1-4, the V gene TRBV10-3; D gene unclear. The ends were cut back, 4 bases at V and 6 bases at J, with 3 bases in the middle. CDR3 length equals 11 residues. Germline lookup yields CDR1 ENHRY and CDR2 SYGVKD. In DNA form, the CDR3 reads TGTGCCATCAGTGTGGATGAAAAACTGTTTTTT. Its translation is CAISVDEKLFF.

V is TRBV21-1 and J is TRBJ2-4; the D call in the table, TRBD1, was not verified against the DNA. TRBV21-1 is listed as a pseudogene. The CDR3 is made up of 17 amino acids. CDR3 region: CASSFWQGPVAKNIQYF. The DNA of the CDR3 is TGTGCCAGCTCTTTTTGGCAGGGCCCGGTAGCCAAAAACATTCAGTACTTC.

The rearrangement links TRBV6-5 to TRBJ1-2; D possibly corresponds to TRBD1 (5 bases). Trimming shortened V by 8 bases and J by 5 bases, and 15 bases separated the two germline ends. The CDR3 spans 13 residues. Germline CDR1 and CDR2: MNHEY and SVGAGI. CDR3 DNA: TGTGCCAGCGCTACCCGGGGGAGATATGGCTACACCTTC. It specifies CASATRGRYGYTF.

V is TRBV4-1 and J is TRBJ2-5; D ambiguous. CDR1 is MGHRA and CDR2 is YSYEKL in the germline V gene. This CDR3 has 14 residues. The V end lost 0 bases, the J end lost 5 bases, and 10 bases lay between the germline ends. The CDR3 DNA is TGCGCCAGCAGCCAAGATCCTAAGTTGGAGACCCAGTACTTC. This gives the protein CASSQDPKLETQYF.

The chain carries TRBV4-2 and TRBJ2-5; TRBD2 aligns across 13 bases. Trimming cost V 5 bases and J 5 bases; bases outside gene matches: 8. There are 16 residues in the CDR3. CDR1 and CDR2 (germline): LGHNA, YNFKEQ. CDR3 coding DNA: TGTGCCAGCAGCGCAACTAGCGGGGGGGCCCAGGAGACCCAGTACTTC. It codes for CASSATSGGAQETQYF.

This chain connects TRBV11-2 to TRBJ2-3; D not certain. The CDR3 length is 11 residues. Trimming removed 1 base from V and 6 bases from J, with 2 bases in between. Germline V gene sequence: CDR1 SGHAT, CDR2 FQNNGV. The CDR3 nucleotides are TGTGCCAGCAGCTTAGGGGATACGCAGTATTTT. Translation gives CASSLGDTQYF. Based on the CDR3 plus reference TRBV11-2 and TRBJ2-3, the full variable domain is EAGVAQSPRYKIIEKRQSVAFWCNPISGHATLYWYQQILGQGPKLLIQFQNNGVVDDSQLPKDRFSAERLKGVDSTLKIQPAKLEDSAVYLCASSLGDTQYFGPGTRLTVL.

This clone was seen more than once but under ten times. The rearrangement joins TRBV27 to TRBJ1-5; D gene ambiguous. The CDR3 extends over 14 amino acids. Germline CDR1 and CDR2: MNHEY and SMNVEV (reference sequence). Trimming took off 3 bases at V and 2 bases at J, with 8 bases between the two ends. CDR3 protein: CASSFSRGNQPQHF. CDR3 DNA sequence: TGTGCCAGCAGTTTTTCTCGGGGCAATCAGCCCCAGCATTTT.

The chain couples TRBV25-1 to TRBJ2-2; D not resolved. Looked up from germline, CDR1 is MGHDK and CDR2 is SYGVNS. The CDR3 totals 11 residues. The V end lost 0 bases, the J end lost 7 bases, and 0 bases lay between the germline ends. The CDR3 loop is CASSEYGELFF. The CDR3 DNA follows: TGTGCCAGCAGTGAATACGGGGAGCTGTTTTTT.

The chain is built from TRBV6-5 and TRBJ1-5; 8 nucleotides match TRBD1. Germline V gene lookup returns CDR1 MNHEY and CDR2 SVGAGI. V shed 6 bases, J shed 5 bases, and the junction held 6 bases outside the gene matches. The CDR3 extends over 14 amino acids. The CDR3 DNA reads as TGTGCCAGCAGAGCGCAGGGGGCCTATCAGCCCCAGCATTTT. Protein: CASRAQGAYQPQHF.

The chain has TRBV6-6 and TRBJ2-3, with D possibly being TRBD2 (6 bases). Germline V lookup: CDR1 MNHNY, CDR2 SVGAGI (reference sequence). The CDR3 runs 15 residues. V was clipped by 7 bases and J by 3 bases, with 17 bases between them. The CDR3 protein is CASIHAGGETDTQYF. CDR3 sequence (DNA): TGTGCCAGCATCCACGCGGGCGGGGAGACAGATACGCAGTATTTT.

The rearrangement links TRBV5-1 to TRBJ2-5; D ambiguous. Germline CDR1 and CDR2: SGHRS and YFSETQ. The V and J ends lost 4 bases and 2 bases respectively, with 9 bases between them. The CDR3 runs 13 residues. The CDR3 DNA follows: TGCGCCAGCAGCACCGGGCCTCAAGAGACCCAGTACTTC. Its translation: CASSTGPQETQYF. Full variable domain (remainder filled in from reference TRBV5-1 and TRBJ2-5): KAGVTQTPRYLIKTRGQQVTLSCSPISGHRSVSWYQQTPGQGLQFLFEYFSETQRNKGNFPGRFSGRQFSNSRSEMNVSTLELGDSALYLCASSTGPQETQYFGPGTRLLVL.